Listed here is a single T cell receptor (beta chain). Its antigen is unidentified. These data come from a study of T cell responses to AZD1222 COVID-19 vaccine. Regarding the study as a whole: Donors in the cohort were predominantly white British and more often female, and clonal diversity was possibly underestimated. Recipients of two AZD1222 doses showed rising Spike-specific TCR breadth and depth.

CDR1 MNHEY and CDR2 SVGEGT come from the germline V gene. The CDR3 runs to 11 residues. V dropped 6 bases and J dropped 7 bases, with 10 bases sitting between them. The data were produced by immunoSEQ multiplex PCR, yet TCRdb's version contains in-frame clones alone and is incomplete. The sample lists under 95,000 clones, approximately 85% occurring once. The source of this sequence is an adult who received the AZD1222 COVID-19 vaccine. The V call is TRBV6-2 or TRBV6-3, the J call TRBJ2-7; D remains unclear. The source was peripheral blood, collected 28 days after the second AZD1222 dose. The CDR3 nucleotides read TGTGCCAGCAGCCGTCTGCGGGAGCAGTACTTC. This codes for CASSRLREQYF.